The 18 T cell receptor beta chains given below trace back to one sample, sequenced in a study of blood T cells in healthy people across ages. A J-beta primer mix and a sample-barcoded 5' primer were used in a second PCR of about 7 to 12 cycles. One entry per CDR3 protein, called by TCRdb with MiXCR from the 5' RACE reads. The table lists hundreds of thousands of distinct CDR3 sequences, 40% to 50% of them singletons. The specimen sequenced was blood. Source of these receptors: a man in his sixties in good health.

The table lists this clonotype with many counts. The DNA for the CDR3 is TGTGCCAGCAGCGGTTGGACCTCCTACGAGCAGTACTTC. It codes for CASSGWTSYEQYF. The rearrangement uses TRBV7-2 and TRBJ2-7; D call uncertain. Germline CDR1 SGHTA, CDR2 FQGNSA. This CDR3 is built from 13 residues. Trimming removed 5 bases at V and 0 bases at J, with 8 bases between.

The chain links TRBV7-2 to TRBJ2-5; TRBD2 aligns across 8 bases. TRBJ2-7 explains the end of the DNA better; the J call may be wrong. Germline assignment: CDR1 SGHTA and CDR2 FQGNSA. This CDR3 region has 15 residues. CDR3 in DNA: TGTGCCAGCAGCTTATTTGGGCGGGAGGACTACGAGCAGTACTTC. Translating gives CASSLFGREDYEQYF.

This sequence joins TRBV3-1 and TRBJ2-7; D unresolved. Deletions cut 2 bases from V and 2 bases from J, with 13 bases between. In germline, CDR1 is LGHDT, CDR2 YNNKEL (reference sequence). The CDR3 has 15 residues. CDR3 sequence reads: CASSQLLGIPYEQYF. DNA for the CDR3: TGTGCCAGCAGCCAACTGTTAGGGATCCCCTACGAGCAGTACTTC.

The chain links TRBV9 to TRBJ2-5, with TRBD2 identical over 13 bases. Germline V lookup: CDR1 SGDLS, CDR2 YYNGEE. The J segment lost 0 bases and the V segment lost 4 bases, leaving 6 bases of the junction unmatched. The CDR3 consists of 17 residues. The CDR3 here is CASSPGLAGTYQETQYF. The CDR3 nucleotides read TGTGCCAGCAGCCCGGGACTAGCGGGGACCTACCAAGAGACCCAGTACTTC. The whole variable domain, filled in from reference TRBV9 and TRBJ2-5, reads DSGVTQTPKHLITATGQRVTLRCSPRSGDLSVYWYQQSLDQGLQFLIQYYNGEERAKGNILERFSAQQFPDLHSELNLSSLELGDSALYFCASSPGLAGTYQETQYFGPGTRLLVL.

The CDR3 nucleotides read TGTGCCAGCAATCCGGGACCCAACACTGAAGCTTTCTTT. This translates into CASNPGPNTEAFF. The chain combines TRBV6-2 or TRBV6-3 with TRBJ1-1; D possibly corresponds to TRBD1 (5 bases). The CDR3 length is 13 residues. The V end lost 7 bases, the J end lost 2 bases, and 11 bases lay between the germline ends. Looked up from germline, CDR1 is MNHEY and CDR2 is SVGEGT.

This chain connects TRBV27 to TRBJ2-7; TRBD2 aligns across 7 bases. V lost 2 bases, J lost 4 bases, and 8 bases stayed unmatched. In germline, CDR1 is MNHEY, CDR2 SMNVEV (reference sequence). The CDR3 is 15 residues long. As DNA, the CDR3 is TGTGCCAGCAGTTTAGGGAGCCTAGCGGTATACGAGCAGTACTTC. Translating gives CASSLGSLAVYEQYF.

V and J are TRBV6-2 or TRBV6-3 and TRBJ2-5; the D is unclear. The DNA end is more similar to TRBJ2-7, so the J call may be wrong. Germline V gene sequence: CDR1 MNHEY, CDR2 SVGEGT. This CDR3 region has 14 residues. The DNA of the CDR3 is TGTGCCAGCAGTTCCCCCGGCAGACCCCACGAGCAGTACTTC. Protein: CASSSPGRPHEQYF.

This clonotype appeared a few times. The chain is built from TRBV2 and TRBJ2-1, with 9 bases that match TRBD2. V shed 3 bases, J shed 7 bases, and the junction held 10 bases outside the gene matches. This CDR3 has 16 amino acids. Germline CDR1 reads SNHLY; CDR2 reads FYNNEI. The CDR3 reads CASSEPASGGYNEQFF. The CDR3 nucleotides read TGTGCCAGCAGTGAGCCTGCGAGCGGGGGGTATAATGAGCAGTTCTTC.

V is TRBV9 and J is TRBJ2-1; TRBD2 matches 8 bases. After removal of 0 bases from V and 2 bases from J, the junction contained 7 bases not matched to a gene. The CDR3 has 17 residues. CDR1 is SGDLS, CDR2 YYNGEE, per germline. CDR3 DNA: TGTGCCAGCAGCGTAGAAAGGGCGGGGGGCCCCTACAATGAGCAGTTCTTC. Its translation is CASSVERAGGPYNEQFF.

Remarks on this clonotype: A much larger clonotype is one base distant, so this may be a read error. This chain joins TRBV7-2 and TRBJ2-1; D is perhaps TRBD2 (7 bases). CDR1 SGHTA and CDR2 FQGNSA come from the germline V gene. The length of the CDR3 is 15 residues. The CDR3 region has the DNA TGTGCCAGCAGCTTAGGGGGGGGCCCCTACTATGAGCAGTTCTTC. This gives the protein CASSLGGGPYYEQFF.

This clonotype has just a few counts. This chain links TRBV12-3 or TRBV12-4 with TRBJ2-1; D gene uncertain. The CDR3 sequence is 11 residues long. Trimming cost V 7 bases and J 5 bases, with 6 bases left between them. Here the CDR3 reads CASTLDNEQFF. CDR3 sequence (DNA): TGTGCCAGCACCCTAGACAATGAGCAGTTCTTC.

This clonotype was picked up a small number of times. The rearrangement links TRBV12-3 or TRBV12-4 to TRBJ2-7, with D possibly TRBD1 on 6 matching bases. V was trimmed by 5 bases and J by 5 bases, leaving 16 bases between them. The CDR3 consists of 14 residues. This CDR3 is CASSQNTGIHEQYF. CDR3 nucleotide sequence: TGTGCCAGCAGTCAAAATACAGGGATCCACGAGCAGTACTTC.

The CDR3: CSATGGRGNYNEQFF. The CDR3 bases are TGCAGTGCCACCGGGGGGCGGGGCAACTACAATGAGCAGTTCTTC. The rearrangement uses TRBV20-1 and TRBJ2-1; D might be TRBD2 (7 bases). The V gene's germline CDR1 is DFQATT and CDR2 SNEGSKA (reference sequence). Trimming stripped 6 bases from V and 3 bases from J, with 18 bases between. This CDR3 has 15 residues.

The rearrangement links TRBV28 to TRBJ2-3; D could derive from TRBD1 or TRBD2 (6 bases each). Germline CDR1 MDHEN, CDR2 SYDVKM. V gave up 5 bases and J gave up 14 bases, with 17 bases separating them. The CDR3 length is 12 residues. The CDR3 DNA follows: TGTGCCAGCAGTATAACAGGGACTCATGTGTATTTT. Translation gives CASSITGTHVYF.

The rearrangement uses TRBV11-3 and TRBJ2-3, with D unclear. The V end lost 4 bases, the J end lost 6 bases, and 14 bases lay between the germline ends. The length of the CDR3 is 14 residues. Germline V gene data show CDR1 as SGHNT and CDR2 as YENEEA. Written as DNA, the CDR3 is TGTGCCAGCAGCTCCGCTATGGGCTCCGATACGCAGTATTTT. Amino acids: CASSSAMGSDTQYF.

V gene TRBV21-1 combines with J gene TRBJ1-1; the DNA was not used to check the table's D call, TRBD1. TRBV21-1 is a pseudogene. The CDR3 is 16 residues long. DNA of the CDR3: TGTGCCAGCAGCAAAGGGGAAACAGGGAGTGGGGAGGAAGCTTTCTTT. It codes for CASSKGETGSGEEAFF.

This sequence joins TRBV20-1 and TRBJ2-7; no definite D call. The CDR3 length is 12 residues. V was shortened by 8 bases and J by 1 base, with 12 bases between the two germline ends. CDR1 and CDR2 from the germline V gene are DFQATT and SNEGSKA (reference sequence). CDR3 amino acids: CSTSDQSYEQYF. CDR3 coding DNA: TGCAGTACTTCCGATCAATCCTACGAGCAGTACTTC.

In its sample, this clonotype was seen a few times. CDR3 region: CASSPTGVLSYEQYF. The DNA of the CDR3 is TGCGCCAGCAGCCCCACAGGGGTACTCTCCTACGAGCAGTACTTC. The chain carries TRBV5-1 and TRBJ2-7, with 7 bases that match TRBD1. Per germline, CDR1 SGHRS and CDR2 YFSETQ. J was trimmed by 0 bases and V by 4 bases; bases with no gene match: 7. This CDR3 contains 15 residues. Supplemented by reference TRBV5-1 and TRBJ2-7, the full variable domain reads KAGVTQTPRYLIKTRGQQVTLSCSPISGHRSVSWYQQTPGQGLQFLFEYFSETQRNKGNFPGRFSGRQFSNSRSEMNVSTLELGDSALYLCASSPTGVLSYEQYFGPGTRLTVT.